Listed here are 18 T cell receptor beta chains from one sample, sequenced in a study of T-cell memory formation after mild COVID-19. MiXCR was run by TCRdb on the 5' RACE reads, yielding one entry per CDR3 protein. This table has a few hundred thousand distinct CDR3 sequences, around a sixth appearing once. Specimen: PBMCs or a T cell subset sorted from them (not recorded which). The source of these receptors is a young man who had mild COVID-19 (a few samples of this study predate the infection). Cell type and time point are not known.

This clonotype occurred once. The rearrangement joins TRBV13 to TRBJ2-1; D remains unclear. The CDR3 loop spans 8 amino acids. Germline lookup yields CDR1 PRHDT and CDR2 FYEKMQ (reference sequence). The V and J ends lost 8 bases and 11 bases respectively, with 4 bases between them. Here the CDR3 DNA reads TGTGCCAGCCCAAAGCAGTTCTTC. It specifies CASPKQFF.

This clonotype was counted a few times. The chain uses TRBV27 and TRBJ2-2; D gene ambiguous. CDR3 length equals 14 residues. V was trimmed by 6 bases and J by 1 base, leaving 9 bases between them. Germline CDR1 MNHEY, CDR2 SMNVEV (reference sequence). CDR3 sequence: CASRAFWNTGELFF. CDR3 coding DNA: TGTGCCAGCAGGGCCTTCTGGAACACCGGGGAGCTGTTTTTT.

This clonotype was observed a handful of times. The V gene is TRBV3-1, the J gene TRBJ1-5; possibly TRBD1 for D (6 bases). The V gene's germline CDR1 is LGHDT and CDR2 YNNKEL (reference sequence). V was pared by 6 bases and J by 3 bases, with 18 bases between. This CDR3 spans 16 amino acids. The CDR3: CASRRNRVEDNQPQHF. CDR3 bases: TGTGCCAGCAGGCGTAACAGGGTGGAGGACAATCAGCCCCAGCATTTT.

This chain links TRBV20-1 with TRBJ1-2; the D gene is possibly TRBD1 (6 bases). Germline CDR1 is DFQATT and CDR2 is SNEGSKA (reference sequence). This CDR3 has 13 amino acids. Trimming removed 4 bases at V and 2 bases at J, with 11 bases between. CDR3 coding DNA: TGCAGTGCTATGGGACACCTGAACTATGGCTACACCTTC. This gives the protein CSAMGHLNYGYTF.

The chain uses TRBV19 and TRBJ2-2; 9 bases align to TRBD1. The CDR3 runs 15 residues. The V and J ends lost 7 bases and 4 bases, in that order; junction bases with no gene match: 7. Germline CDR1 is LNHDA and CDR2 is SQIVND (reference sequence). The DNA of the CDR3 is TGTGCCAGTACCCCGGGACAGGGTATCACCGGGGAGCTGTTTTTT. Translating it yields CASTPGQGITGELFF.

This clonotype has a handful of counts. J is TRBJ2-2 and V is TRBV4-3, with 10 bases identical to TRBD1. Germline V gives CDR1 LGHNA, CDR2 YSLEER. This CDR3 is built from 16 residues. With 3 bases clipped from V and 10 bases from J, the junction kept 11 bases outside the gene matches. The CDR3 sequence: CASSQGPGQGFQELFF. CDR3 nucleotide sequence: TGCGCCAGCAGCCAGGGTCCGGGACAGGGGTTCCAGGAGCTGTTTTTT.

This clonotype turned up a few times. The chain has TRBV19 and TRBJ1-1; possibly TRBD1 for D (5 bases). V dropped 7 bases and J dropped 4 bases, with 10 bases sitting between them. Per the germline V gene, CDR1 is LNHDA and CDR2 is SQIVND (reference sequence). The CDR3 is 12 residues long. The DNA for the CDR3 is TGTGCCAGTATCCAAGGGGCCACTGAAGCTTTCTTT. This gives the protein CASIQGATEAFF.

This clonotype was seen many times. J is TRBJ2-5 and V is TRBV15, with 7 positions matching TRBD1. CDR1 LNHNV and CDR2 YYDKDF come from the germline V gene (reference sequence). V lost 8 bases and J lost 4; bases outside the gene matches: 10. CDR3 length equals 14 residues. CDR3 region: CATADRDRGETQYF. The DNA for the CDR3 is TGTGCCACCGCTGACAGGGATCGGGGAGAGACCCAGTACTTC.

The chain recombines TRBV7-9 with TRBJ2-7; D might be TRBD1 (5 bases). V lost 5 bases to trimming and J lost 3 bases, with 17 bases between them. The CDR3 loop spans 15 amino acids. Germline V CDR1 and CDR2: SEHNR, FQNEAQ (reference sequence). The CDR3 DNA follows: TGTGCCAGCAGCCCCGTACAAGCAGGGATCTACGAGCAGTACGTC. Translated, it gives CASSPVQAGIYEQYV.

The chain employs TRBV19 and TRBJ2-2; D gene unclear. The CDR3 has 14 amino acids. The germline CDR1 and CDR2 sequences are LNHDA and SQIVND (reference sequence). Trimming shortened V by 3 bases and J by 4 bases, and 9 bases separated the two germline ends. The DNA of the CDR3 is TGTGCCAGTAGTATCTCGGCAGTCACCGGGGAGCTGTTTTTT. Translation: CASSISAVTGELFF. The whole variable domain, remainder taken from reference TRBV19 and TRBJ2-2, is DGGITQSPKYLFRKEGQNVTLSCEQNLNHDAMYWYRQDPGQGLRLIYYSQIVNDFQKGDIAEGYSVSREKKESFPLTVTSAQKNPTAFYLCASSISAVTGELFFGEGSRLTVL.

The chain recombines TRBV7-3 with TRBJ1-5; perhaps TRBD1 as D (6 bases). This CDR3 contains 12 residues. CDR1 and CDR2 from the germline V gene are SGHTA and FQGTGA. The V end was cut by 3 bases, the J end by 9 bases, with 9 bases between. This CDR3 reads CASSLGARPQHF. CDR3 nucleotide sequence: TGTGCCAGCAGCTTGGGGGCCAGGCCCCAGCATTTT.

J is TRBJ2-3 and V is TRBV29-1; D not resolved. With 7 bases removed from V and 0 bases from J, the gap between germline ends came to 14 bases. Germline V gene sequence: CDR1 SQVTM, CDR2 ANQGSEA. The CDR3 covers 14 residues. CDR3 region: CSARESTSTDTQYF. The CDR3, as DNA: TGCAGCGCTCGCGAGAGCACTAGCACAGATACGCAGTATTTT.

The genes are TRBV2 and TRBJ1-5, with TRBD1 as a possible D gene (6 bases). This CDR3 contains 12 residues. Germline CDR1 reads SNHLY; CDR2 reads FYNNEI. The ends were cut back, 5 bases at V and 6 bases at J, with 8 bases in the middle. The CDR3 DNA follows: TGTGCCAGCAGTACAGGGTTTCAGCCCCAGCATTTT. Its protein product is CASSTGFQPQHF.

In its sample, this clonotype was seen a few times. The V gene is TRBV11-2, the J gene TRBJ2-2; D possibly corresponds to TRBD2 (5 bases). CDR3 length equals 18 residues. V lost 3 bases and J 2 bases, leaving 19 bases between the germline ends. Germline CDR1 reads SGHAT; CDR2 reads FQNNGV. This CDR3 is CASSLELLAFGNTGELFF. CDR3 nucleotides: TGTGCCAGCAGCTTGGAGTTGTTAGCGTTCGGAAACACCGGGGAGCTGTTTTTT.

This clonotype showed up just a few times. The genes are TRBV4-3 and TRBJ1-2; 9 nucleotides match TRBD1. V lost 5 bases to trimming and J lost 4 bases; unmatched junction nucleotides: 8. Germline values: CDR1 LGHNA, CDR2 YSLEER. CDR3 length equals 15 residues. The CDR3 DNA reads TGCGCCAGCAGCGACTCGCGGACAGGGGCCTATGGCTACACCTTC. Its translation is CASSDSRTGAYGYTF.

V and J are TRBV6-5 and TRBJ2-5; 8 nucleotides line up with TRBD1. Unmatched junction bases numbered 1, after V lost 6 bases and J lost 1 base. The CDR3 is made up of 13 amino acids. The germline gives CDR1 MNHEY, CDR2 SVGAGI. The CDR3 DNA follows: TGTGCCAGCAGGGGACAGGCCCAAGAGACCCAGTACTTC. It translates to CASRGQAQETQYF.

The rearrangement joins TRBV7-2 to TRBJ2-7; TRBD1 aligns across 9 bases. V was clipped by 1 base and J by 1 base; unmatched bases: 2. The length of the CDR3 is 15 residues. Looked up from germline, CDR1 is SGHTA and CDR2 is FQGNSA. CDR3: CASSLVGTGSYEQYF. CDR3 in DNA: TGTGCCAGCAGCTTAGTCGGGACAGGGTCCTACGAGCAGTACTTC.

J is TRBJ1-2 and V is TRBV9, with 8 bases that match TRBD1. This CDR3 comprises 13 residues. Germline CDR1 is SGDLS and CDR2 is YYNGEE. Trimming cost V 2 bases and J 5 bases; bases outside gene matches: 2. CDR3: CASSVRQGYGYTF. DNA for the CDR3: TGTGCCAGCAGCGTTAGACAGGGGTATGGCTACACCTTC.